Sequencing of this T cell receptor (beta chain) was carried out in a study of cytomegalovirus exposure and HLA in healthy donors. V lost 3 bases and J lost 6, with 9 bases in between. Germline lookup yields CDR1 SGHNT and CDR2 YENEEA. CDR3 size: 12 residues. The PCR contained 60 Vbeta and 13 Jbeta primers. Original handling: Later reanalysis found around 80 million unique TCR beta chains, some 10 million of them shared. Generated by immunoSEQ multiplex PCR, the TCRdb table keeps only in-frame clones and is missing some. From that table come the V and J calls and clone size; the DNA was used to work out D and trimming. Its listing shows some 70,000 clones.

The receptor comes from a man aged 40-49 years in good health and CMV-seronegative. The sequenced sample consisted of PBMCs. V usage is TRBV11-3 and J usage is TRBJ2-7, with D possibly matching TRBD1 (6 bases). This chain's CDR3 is CASSFTGSEQYF. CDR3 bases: TGTGCCAGCAGCTTTACAGGGAGCGAGCAGTACTTC.